A single sample gave rise to the 2 T cell receptor beta chains below, sequenced in a study of tumor-infiltrating lymphocytes in primary liver carcinoma. Synthesis of TCR beta cDNA was carried out from about 500 ng total RNA with a constant-region primer. Construction of TCR beta libraries relied on three successive nested multiplex PCR rounds employing slightly modified ARM-PCR. A C-beta reverse primer was combined with TRBV1-TRBV30 forward primers in the first two PCR rounds, and each round had 9 to 10 cycles. TCRdb passed the multiplex PCR reads through MiXCR, listing each CDR3 protein once. The sample has 310,000 or so distinct CDR3 sequences; about three fifths are singletons. Researchers drew blood RNA from unsorted whole blood and extracted germline DNA as well. What was sequenced was peripheral blood. These receptors were collected from a woman under 40 with primary liver carcinoma and hepatitis B virus infection.

To note about this clonotype: Since a much larger clone is just one base distant, this may be a read error. The CDR3 DNA reads as TGTGTCAGCAGTCAGATCAATCAGCCCCAGCATTTT. This translates into CVSSQINQPQHF. The J gene is TRBJ1-5, the V gene TRBV6-1, with D uncertain. The CDR3 spans 12 residues. CDR1 MNHNS and CDR2 SASEGT come from the germline V gene.

This clonotype was detected ten times or more. The rearrangement joins TRBV12-3 or TRBV12-4 to TRBJ2-7; D possibly uses TRBD1 or TRBD2 (5 bases each). CDR3 length: 13 residues. V was pared by 3 bases and J by 7 bases, with 13 bases between. The CDR3, as DNA: TGTGCCAGCAGTTTCGGGGCCTCAGGGGAGCAGTACTTC. Translated: CASSFGASGEQYF.